This T cell receptor beta chain was recorded in a study of cytomegalovirus exposure and HLA in healthy donors. Findings and caveats of the study: Cytomegalovirus association was assigned to about 150 TCR beta chains.

The CDR3 totals 18 residues. Per germline, CDR1 MNHEY and CDR2 SMNVEV (reference sequence). V lost 1 base and J lost 4; bases outside the gene matches: 9. The PCR used 60 Vbeta and 13 Jbeta primers. Some clones are missing from TCRdb's copy, which holds only in-frame ones; the method was immunoSEQ multiplex PCR. This table has 200,000 or so clones, about four fifths appearing once. With respect to this clone: The antigen is not known.

The receptor was derived from a woman in her 30s in good health and CMV-seropositive. The J gene is TRBJ2-7, the V gene TRBV27; 14 nucleotides match TRBD2. The source material was PBMCs. CDR3 amino acids: CASSLYPQTSGREYEQYF. CDR3 coding DNA: TGTGCCAGCAGTTTATACCCCCAGACTAGCGGGAGGGAGTACGAGCAGTACTTC.